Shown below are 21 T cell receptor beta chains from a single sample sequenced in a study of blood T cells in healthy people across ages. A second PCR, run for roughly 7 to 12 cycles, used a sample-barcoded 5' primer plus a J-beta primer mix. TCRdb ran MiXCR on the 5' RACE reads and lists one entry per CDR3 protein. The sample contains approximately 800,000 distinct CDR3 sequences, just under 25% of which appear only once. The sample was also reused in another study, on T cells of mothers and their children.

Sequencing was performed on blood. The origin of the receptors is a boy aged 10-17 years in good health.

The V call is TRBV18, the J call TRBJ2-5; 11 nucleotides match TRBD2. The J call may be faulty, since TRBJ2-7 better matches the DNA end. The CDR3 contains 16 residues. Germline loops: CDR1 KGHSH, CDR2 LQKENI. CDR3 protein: CASSPLAGGPAYEQYF. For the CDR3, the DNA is TGTGCCAGCTCACCATTAGCGGGAGGGCCTGCCTACGAGCAGTACTTC.

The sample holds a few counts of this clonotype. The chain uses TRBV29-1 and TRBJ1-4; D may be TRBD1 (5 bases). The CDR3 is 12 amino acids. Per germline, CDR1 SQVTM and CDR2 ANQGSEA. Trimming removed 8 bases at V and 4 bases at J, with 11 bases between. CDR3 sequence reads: CSCRDHNEKLFF. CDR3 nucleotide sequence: TGCAGCTGCCGGGACCATAATGAAAAACTGTTTTTT.

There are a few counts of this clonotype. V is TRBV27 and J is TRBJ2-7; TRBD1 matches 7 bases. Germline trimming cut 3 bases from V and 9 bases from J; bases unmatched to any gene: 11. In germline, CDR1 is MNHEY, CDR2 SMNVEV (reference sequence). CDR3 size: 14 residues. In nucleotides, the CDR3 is TGTGCCAGCAGTTTGTCCCGGGACAGCGGACGGCAGTACTTC. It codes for CASSLSRDSGRQYF.

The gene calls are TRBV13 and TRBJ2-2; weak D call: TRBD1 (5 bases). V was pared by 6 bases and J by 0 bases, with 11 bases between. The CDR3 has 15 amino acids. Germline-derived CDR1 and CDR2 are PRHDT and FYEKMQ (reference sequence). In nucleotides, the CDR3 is TGTGCCAGCAGTTCCGACAGCGCGAACACCGGGGAGCTGTTTTTT. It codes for CASSSDSANTGELFF.

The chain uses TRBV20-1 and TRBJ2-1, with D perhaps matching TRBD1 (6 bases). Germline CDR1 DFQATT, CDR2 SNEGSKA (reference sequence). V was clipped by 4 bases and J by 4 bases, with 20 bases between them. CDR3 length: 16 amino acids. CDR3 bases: TGCAGTGCTACTCTCGCACGGGACAAAGAGTACAATGAGCAGTTCTTC. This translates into CSATLARDKEYNEQFF.

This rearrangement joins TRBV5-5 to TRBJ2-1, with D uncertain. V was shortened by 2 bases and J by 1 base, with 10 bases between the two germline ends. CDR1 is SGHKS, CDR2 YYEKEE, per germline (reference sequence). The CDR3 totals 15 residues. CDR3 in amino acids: CASSFLDQSYNEQFF. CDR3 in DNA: TGTGCCAGCAGCTTCCTTGATCAATCCTACAATGAGCAGTTCTTC.

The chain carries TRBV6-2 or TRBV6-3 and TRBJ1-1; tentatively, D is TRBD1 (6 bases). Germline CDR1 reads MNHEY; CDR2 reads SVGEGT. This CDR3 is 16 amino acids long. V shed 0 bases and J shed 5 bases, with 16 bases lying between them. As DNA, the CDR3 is TGTGCCAGCAGTTACTCGACCCGGCAGGGGCGAACTGAAGCTTTCTTT. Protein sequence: CASSYSTRQGRTEAFF.

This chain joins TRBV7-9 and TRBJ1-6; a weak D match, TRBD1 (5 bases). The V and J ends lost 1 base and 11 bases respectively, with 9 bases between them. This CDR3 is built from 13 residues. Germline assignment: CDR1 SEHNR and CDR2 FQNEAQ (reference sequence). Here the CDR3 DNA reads TGTGCCAGCAGCTTAGAGGGGAGGGCACCCCTCCACTTT. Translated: CASSLEGRAPLHF.

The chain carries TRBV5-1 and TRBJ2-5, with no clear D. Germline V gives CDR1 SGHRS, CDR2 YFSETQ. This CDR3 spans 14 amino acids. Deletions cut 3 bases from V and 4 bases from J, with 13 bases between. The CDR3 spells CASSSPGGAETQYF. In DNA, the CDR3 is TGCGCCAGCAGCTCCCCAGGCGGAGCAGAGACCCAGTACTTC.

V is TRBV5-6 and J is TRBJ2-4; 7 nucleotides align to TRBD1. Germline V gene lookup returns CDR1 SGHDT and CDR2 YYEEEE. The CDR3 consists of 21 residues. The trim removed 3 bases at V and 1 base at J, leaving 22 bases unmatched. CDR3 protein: CASSSENRDSWVVGAKNIQYF. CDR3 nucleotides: TGTGCCAGCAGCTCCGAAAATAGGGACAGTTGGGTCGTGGGTGCCAAAAACATTCAGTACTTC.

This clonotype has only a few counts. DNA for the CDR3: TGTGCCAGCAGGAGGGACAGGGGCCCGAACACTGAAGCTTTCTTT. As protein: CASRRDRGPNTEAFF. The rearrangement joins TRBV2 to TRBJ1-1; 10 bases are shared with TRBD1. The CDR3 contains 15 residues. Per the germline V gene, CDR1 is SNHLY and CDR2 is FYNNEI. Losses at the gene ends were 6 bases for V and 1 base for J; bases not matched to a gene: 5. The full variable domain, completed using reference TRBV2 and TRBJ1-1, is EPEVTQTPSHQVTQMGQEVILRCVPISNHLYFYWYRQILGQKVEFLVSFYNNEISEKSEIFDDQFSVERPDGSNFTLKIRSTKLEDSAMYFCASRRDRGPNTEAFFGQGTRLTVV.

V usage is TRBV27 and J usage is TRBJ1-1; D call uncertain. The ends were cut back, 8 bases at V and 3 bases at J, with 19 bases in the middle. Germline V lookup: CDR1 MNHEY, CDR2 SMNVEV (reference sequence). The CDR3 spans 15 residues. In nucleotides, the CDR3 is TGTGCCAGCGAGTTTAGGCCCGGGGAGGACACTGAAGCTTTCTTT. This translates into CASEFRPGEDTEAFF.

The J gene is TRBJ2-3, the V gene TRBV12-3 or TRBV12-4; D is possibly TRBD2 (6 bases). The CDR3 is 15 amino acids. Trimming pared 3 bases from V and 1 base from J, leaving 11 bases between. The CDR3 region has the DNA TGTGCCAGCAGTTTGTGGGGGGTCGGCACAGATACGCAGTATTTT. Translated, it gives CASSLWGVGTDTQYF.

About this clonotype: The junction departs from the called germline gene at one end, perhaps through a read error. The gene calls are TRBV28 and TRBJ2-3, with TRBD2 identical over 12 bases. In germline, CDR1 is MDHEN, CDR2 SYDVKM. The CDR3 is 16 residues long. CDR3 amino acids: CASSLPSGRGADTQCF. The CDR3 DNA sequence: TGTGCCAGCAGTTTGCCTAGCGGGAGGGGGGCAGATACGCAGTGTTTT.

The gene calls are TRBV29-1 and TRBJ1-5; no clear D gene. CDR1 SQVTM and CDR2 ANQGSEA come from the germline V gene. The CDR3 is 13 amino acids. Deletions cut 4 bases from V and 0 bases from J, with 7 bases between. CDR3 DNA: TGCAGCGTTGCGGGCGATAGCAATCAGCCCCAGCATTTT. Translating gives CSVAGDSNQPQHF.

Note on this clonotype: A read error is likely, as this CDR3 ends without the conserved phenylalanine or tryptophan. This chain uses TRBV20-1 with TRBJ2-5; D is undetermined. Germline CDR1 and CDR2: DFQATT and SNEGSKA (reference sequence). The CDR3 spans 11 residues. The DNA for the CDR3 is TGCAGTGCTTCCCCACAAGGGACCCAGTACTTA. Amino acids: CSASPQGTQYL.

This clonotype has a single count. The CDR3 region has the DNA TGTGCCAGCAGGGGCTCGGAGACCCAGTACTTC. It yields the protein CASRGSETQYF. This sequence joins TRBV28 and TRBJ2-5; D is ambiguous. Looked up from germline, CDR1 is MDHEN and CDR2 is SYDVKM. This CDR3 has 11 residues. Between the trimmed V and J ends, which lost 6 bases and 5 bases, there was a span of 7 bases.

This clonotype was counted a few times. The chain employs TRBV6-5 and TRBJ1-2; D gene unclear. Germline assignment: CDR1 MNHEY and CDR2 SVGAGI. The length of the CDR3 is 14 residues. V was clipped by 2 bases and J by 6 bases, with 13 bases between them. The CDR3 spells CASSYRRTDNGYTF. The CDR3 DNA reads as TGTGCCAGCAGTTACAGAAGGACGGATAATGGCTACACCTTC.

CDR3 sequence: CASGLVGGTTNTGELFF. The CDR3 DNA reads as TGTGCTAGTGGCCTCGTGGGCGGAACCACGAACACCGGGGAGCTGTTTTTT. The gene calls are TRBV12-5 and TRBJ2-2; D unresolved. Germline values: CDR1 LGHNT, CDR2 FRNRAP. V was clipped by 6 bases and J by 0 bases, with 17 bases between them. This CDR3 is built from 17 residues.

CDR3 protein: CASLEGTGLLQETQYF. The CDR3 DNA reads as TGTGCCAGCCTAGAGGGGACAGGGCTCCTTCAAGAGACCCAGTACTTC. The chain couples TRBV6-6 to TRBJ2-5; 9 bases are a match to TRBD1. Germline CDR1 is MNHNY and CDR2 is SVGAGI (reference sequence). This CDR3 is 16 amino acids long. The ends lost 8 bases at V and 2 bases at J; junction bases unmatched: 12.

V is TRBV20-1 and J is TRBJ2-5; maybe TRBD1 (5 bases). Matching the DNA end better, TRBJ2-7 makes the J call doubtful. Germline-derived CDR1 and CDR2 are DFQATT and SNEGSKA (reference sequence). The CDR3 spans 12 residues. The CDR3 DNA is TGCAGTGCTAGGGACATTACATACGAGCAGTACTTC. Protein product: CSARDITYEQYF.